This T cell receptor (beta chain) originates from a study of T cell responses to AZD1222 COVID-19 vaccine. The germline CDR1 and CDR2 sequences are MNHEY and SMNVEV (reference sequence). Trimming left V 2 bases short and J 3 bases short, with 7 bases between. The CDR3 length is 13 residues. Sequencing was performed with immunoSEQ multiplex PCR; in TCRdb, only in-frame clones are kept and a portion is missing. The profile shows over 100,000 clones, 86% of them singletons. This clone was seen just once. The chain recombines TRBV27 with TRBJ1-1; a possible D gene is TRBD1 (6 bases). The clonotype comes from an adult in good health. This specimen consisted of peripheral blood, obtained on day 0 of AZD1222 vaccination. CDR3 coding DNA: TGTGCCAGCAGTTTAACAGGGTACACTGAAGCTTTCTTT. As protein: CASSLTGYTEAFF.